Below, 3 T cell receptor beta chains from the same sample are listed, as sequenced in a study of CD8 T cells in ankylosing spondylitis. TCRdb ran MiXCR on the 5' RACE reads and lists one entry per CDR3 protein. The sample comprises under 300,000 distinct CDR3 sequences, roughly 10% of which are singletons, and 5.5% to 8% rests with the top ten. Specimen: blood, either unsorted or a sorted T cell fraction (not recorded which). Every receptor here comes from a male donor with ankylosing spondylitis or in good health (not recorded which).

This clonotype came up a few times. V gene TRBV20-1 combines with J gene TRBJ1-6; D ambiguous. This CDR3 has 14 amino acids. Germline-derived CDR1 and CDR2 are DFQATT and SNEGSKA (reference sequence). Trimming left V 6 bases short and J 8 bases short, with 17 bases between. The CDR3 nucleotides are TGCAGTGCCCCCGTCCTGGGGAGGGATTCACCCCTCCACTTT. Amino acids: CSAPVLGRDSPLHF.

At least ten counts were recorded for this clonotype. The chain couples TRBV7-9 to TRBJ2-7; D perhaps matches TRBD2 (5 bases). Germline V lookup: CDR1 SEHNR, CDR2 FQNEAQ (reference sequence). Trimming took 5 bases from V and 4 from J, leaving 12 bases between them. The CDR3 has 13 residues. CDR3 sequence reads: CASSAGTGYEQYF. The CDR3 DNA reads TGTGCCAGCAGCGCTGGCACGGGATACGAGCAGTACTTC.

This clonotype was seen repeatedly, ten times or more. CDR3 sequence reads: CSARDGRGLFQETQYF. Here the CDR3 DNA reads TGCAGTGCTAGAGATGGGAGGGGACTGTTCCAAGAGACCCAGTACTTC. The genes are TRBV20-1 and TRBJ2-5; 7 nucleotides line up with TRBD2. Per the germline V gene, CDR1 is DFQATT and CDR2 is SNEGSKA (reference sequence). The CDR3 is 16 residues long. J lost 1 base, V lost 0 bases, and 8 bases had no gene match.